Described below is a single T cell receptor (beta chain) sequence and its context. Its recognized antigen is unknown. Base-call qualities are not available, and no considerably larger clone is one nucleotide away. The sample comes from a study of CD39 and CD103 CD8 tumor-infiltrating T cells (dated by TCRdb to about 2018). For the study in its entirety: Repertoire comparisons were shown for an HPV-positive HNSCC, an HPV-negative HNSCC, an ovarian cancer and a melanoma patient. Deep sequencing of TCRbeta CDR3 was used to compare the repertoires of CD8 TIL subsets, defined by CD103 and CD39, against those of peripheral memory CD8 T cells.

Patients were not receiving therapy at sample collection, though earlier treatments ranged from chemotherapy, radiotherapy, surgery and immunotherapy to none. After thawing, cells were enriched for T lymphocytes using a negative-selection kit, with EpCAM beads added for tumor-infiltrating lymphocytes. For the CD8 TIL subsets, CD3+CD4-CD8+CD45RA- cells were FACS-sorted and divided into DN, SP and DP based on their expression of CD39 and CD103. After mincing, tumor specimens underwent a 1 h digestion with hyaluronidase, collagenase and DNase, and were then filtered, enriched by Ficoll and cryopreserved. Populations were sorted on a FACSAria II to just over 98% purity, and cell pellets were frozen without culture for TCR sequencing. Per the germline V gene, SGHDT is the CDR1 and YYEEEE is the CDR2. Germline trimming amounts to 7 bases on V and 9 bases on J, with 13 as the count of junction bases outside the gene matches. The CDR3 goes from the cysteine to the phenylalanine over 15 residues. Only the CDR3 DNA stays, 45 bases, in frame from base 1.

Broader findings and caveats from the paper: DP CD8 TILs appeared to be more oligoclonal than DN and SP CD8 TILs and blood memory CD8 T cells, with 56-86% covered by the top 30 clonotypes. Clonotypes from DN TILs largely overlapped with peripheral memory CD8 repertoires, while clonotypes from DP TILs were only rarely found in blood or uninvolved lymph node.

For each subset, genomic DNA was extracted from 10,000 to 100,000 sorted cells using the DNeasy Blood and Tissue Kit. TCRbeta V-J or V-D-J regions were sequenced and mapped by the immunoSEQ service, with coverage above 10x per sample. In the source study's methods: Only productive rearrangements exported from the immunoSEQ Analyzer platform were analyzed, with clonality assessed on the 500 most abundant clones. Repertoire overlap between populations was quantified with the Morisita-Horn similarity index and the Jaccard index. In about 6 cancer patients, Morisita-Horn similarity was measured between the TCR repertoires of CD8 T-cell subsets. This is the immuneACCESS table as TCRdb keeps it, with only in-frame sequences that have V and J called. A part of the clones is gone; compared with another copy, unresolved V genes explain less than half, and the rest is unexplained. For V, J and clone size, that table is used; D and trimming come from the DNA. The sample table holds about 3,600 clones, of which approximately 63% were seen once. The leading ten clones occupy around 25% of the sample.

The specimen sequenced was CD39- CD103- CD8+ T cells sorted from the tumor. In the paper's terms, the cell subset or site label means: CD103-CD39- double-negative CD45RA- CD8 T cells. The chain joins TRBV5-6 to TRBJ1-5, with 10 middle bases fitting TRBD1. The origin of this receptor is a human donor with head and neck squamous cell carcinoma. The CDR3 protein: CASQPGGDRGPPQHF. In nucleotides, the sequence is TGTGCCAGCCAACCAGGAGGGGACAGGGGACCGCCCCAGCATTTT.